The clone carrying this T cell receptor (beta chain) was counted a single time. These data belong to a study of blood T cell repertoires in COVID-19. As for the study in general: From the United States, Italy and Spain came samples of acute and convalescent COVID-19.

Living in under 30 US areas, the participants were between about 18 and 100 years of age. The study assigned cohorts using participant-reported clinical history. The CDR3 is 17 amino acids. Trimming cost V 0 bases and J 0 bases; bases outside gene matches: 8. Per the germline V gene, CDR1 is SQVTM and CDR2 is ANQGSEA. In the source study's methods: Amplification of reference gene primers provided the estimated nucleated cell counts. TCRdb's copy holds only in-frame clones and misses some; the assay was immunoSEQ multiplex PCR. V and J calls and clone size are given by that table; D and trimming were obtained from the DNA. The sample consists of a few hundred thousand clones, about 89% of them appearing once.

The sequence was obtained from a woman between 40 and 50 years old who had recovered from COVID-19. The sequencing input was PBMCs or T cells enriched from blood (not recorded which). V gene TRBV29-1 combines with J gene TRBJ1-1, with TRBD1 identical over 9 bases. DNA of the CDR3: TGCAGCGTTGAAGAGCTAACAGGGGGCTGGATGAACACTGAAGCTTTCTTT. This sequence encodes CSVEELTGGWMNTEAFF.